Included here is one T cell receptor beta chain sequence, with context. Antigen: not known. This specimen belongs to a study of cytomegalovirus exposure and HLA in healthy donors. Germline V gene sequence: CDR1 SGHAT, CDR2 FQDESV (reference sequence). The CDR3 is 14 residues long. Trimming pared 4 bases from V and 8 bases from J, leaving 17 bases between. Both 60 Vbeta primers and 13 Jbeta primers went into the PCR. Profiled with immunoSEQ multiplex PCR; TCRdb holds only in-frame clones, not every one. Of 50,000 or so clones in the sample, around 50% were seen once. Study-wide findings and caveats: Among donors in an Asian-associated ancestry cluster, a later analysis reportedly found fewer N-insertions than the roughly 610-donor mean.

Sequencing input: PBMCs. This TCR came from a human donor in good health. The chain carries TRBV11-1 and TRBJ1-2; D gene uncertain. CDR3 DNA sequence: TGTGCCAGCAGCTCAAGACGGACTCCATGGGGCTACACCTTC. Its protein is CASSSRRTPWGYTF.